This T cell receptor (beta chain) comes out of a study of CD8+CD57+ T cells in acquired aplastic anemia. Study in general: Yields of DNA that came from sorted CD4+ and CD8+ cells averaged about 3.5 ug. General study findings and limits: Levels of CD8+ Simpson's diversity were not significantly distinct in patients versus controls. Overlapping CD8+ CDR3 repertoires of patients and controls contained nearly 30 shared sequences.

Profiles of TCR beta VDJ and CDR3 were generated from a genomic DNA template. MiXCR, run by TCRdb on the reads, gives a single entry per CDR3 protein. The table lists over 150,000 distinct CDR3 sequences, around 48% of them singletons. The CDR3 has 15 amino acids. The V end was cut by 6 bases, the J end by 8 bases, with 22 bases between. Germline V lookup: CDR1 MGHDK, CDR2 SYGVNS. This clonotype showed up many times. Antigen unknown. All patients picked for sequencing had shown, by flow cytometry, an expansion of CD8+CD57+ cells. The sequence was obtained from a human donor with aplastic anemia. This chain connects TRBV25-1 to TRBJ1-2; D is perhaps TRBD1 (5 bases). Specimen: sorted CD4+, CD8+, or CD8+CD57+ T cells (not recorded which) from PBMCs. This CDR3 reads CASSPAPQAREGYTF. CDR3 coding DNA: TGTGCCAGCAGCCCCGCCCCACAGGCCAGAGAGGGCTACACCTTC.